This T cell receptor beta chain is drawn from a study of regulatory T cells in long-lasting Graves disease. On the study more broadly: Antithyroid drugs had been taken by newly diagnosed Graves' patients for under 3 months.

Building of the TCR beta libraries involved iRepertoire HTBI primers and Arm-PCR of CDR3 regions. Original analysis: The samples included around 60 TRBV and under 15 TRBJ segments. A single record per CDR3 protein comes from TCRdb applying MiXCR to the multiplex PCR reads. What appears here as the V and J calls and clone size reflects TCRdb's work, not the paper's. The data show about 220,000 distinct CDR3 sequences, approximately 19% seen once. The CDR3 is 14 amino acids. Trimming cost V 5 bases and J 7 bases; bases outside gene matches: 8. There are many counts of this clonotype. Time point indicated: newly diagnosed GD, antithyroid drugs for less than 3 months. With RNA extracted from PBMCs as input, the TCR library was made. Each patient gave approximately 8.1 milliliters of EDTA-anticoagulated peripheral blood. The data were also submitted as part of a second study, on T cells in Graves' hyperthyroidism and ophthalmopathy. That paper states: First-round RT-PCR of the TCR CDR3 relied on the HTBI primer set.

Sequences were derived from peripheral blood mononuclear cells (PBMCs), sampled at new diagnosis, from a patient treated with antithyroid drugs. The sequence derives from a woman in her 30s with Graves disease. The gene calls are TRBV12-3 or TRBV12-4 and TRBJ2-1; the match to TRBD2 covers 7 bases. CDR3 sequence (DNA): TGTGCCAGCAGTCTCCCTCGCGGGAGAAATGAGCAGTTCTTC. Translation: CASSLPRGRNEQFF.